A selection of T cell receptor beta chains follows, all from one sample in a study of blood T cell repertoires in COVID-19. Clones were read by immunoSEQ multiplex PCR, and TCRdb kept only the in-frame ones, dropping some. The table shows roughly 80,000 clones, with about 91% occurring only once. Sample: peripheral blood. These receptors all stem from a woman older than 75 with acute or convalescent COVID-19. CDR3s include the opening cysteine and the closing phenylalanine or tryptophan.

j_gene | v_gene | CDR3aa
TRBJ1-4 | TRBV6-6 | CASSWTGGREKLFF
TRBJ2-5 | TRBV5-1 | CASSLGDRAEQTQYF
TRBJ2-1 | TRBV6-6 | CASSLGQGGRVVQFF
TRBJ1-1 | TRBV21-1 | CASSTYHQGLRCTEAFF
TRBJ2-6 | TRBV2 | CASCQASSGANVLTF
TRBJ1-3 | TRBV7-9 | CASSFEASSGNTIYF
TRBJ1-3 | TRBV28 | CASSRGGASSGNTIYF
TRBJ2-6 | TRBV5-5 | CASSLGGGSGANVLTF
TRBJ2-7 | TRBV6-2/TRBV6-3 | CASSPPRRAGGPDEQYF
TRBJ1-1 | TRBV5-1 | CASRRVSGNTEAFF
TRBJ2-7 | TRBV10-3 | CAISQNAYEQYF
TRBJ2-7 | TRBV9 | CASSAGGQENYEQYF
TRBJ1-1 | TRBV5-1 | CASSLGINTEAFF
TRBJ1-2 | TRBV30 | CAGTGASGYGYTF
TRBJ2-7 | TRBV7-9 | CASSLDRNPYEQYF
TRBJ2-7 | TRBV11-2 | CASSLVSTGTYEQYF
TRBJ2-3 | TRBV5-4 | CASSLARRTSGGRDTQYF